The T cell receptor (beta chain) described here comes from a study of STAT5B mutations in CD4+ large granular lymphocyte leukemia (dated by TCRdb to the early 2020s). Regarding the study in general: Among the healthy controls, the CDR3 'QG' motif was associated with a particular HLA allele. Flow cytometry performed on FACSCanto II or FACSVerse showed that the purified fractions had more than 95% purity among lymphocytes. TCRbeta repertoires of CD4+ T-cell large granular lymphocyte leukemia patients were compared with those of healthy blood donors. On the study overall, not on this receptor specifically: Data were not HLA-matched; higher clonality in CD4+ versus CD8+ T-LGLL could reflect the relatively small sample size. TRBV06-family usage was enriched among the top patient clones (8/27) compared with healthy controls (2/35). The main leukemic clonotypes were found to be private to each patient, although around 24% of the main leukemic clonotypes were detected at low frequency in the non-leukemic repertoires of other patients. Greater clonality appeared to be present in CD4-sorted patient repertoires than in healthy CD4+ repertoires, and the difference was retained after the putative leukemic clones were removed.

Healthy controls were 37 blood donors whose buffy coats came from the Finnish Red Cross blood service. All TCR-sequenced material derived from peripheral blood: patient blood samples and healthy donor buffy coats. Peripheral blood mononuclear cells were isolated by Ficoll-Hypaque gradient centrifugation. Magnetic purification was used to isolate CD4+ cells from the buffy coats of the healthy controls. Genomic DNA was extracted using the Gentra Puregene Cell and Tissue kit, and a Qubit 2.0 fluorometer was used to quantify it. Including the terminal cysteine and phenylalanine, the CDR3 comprises 16 residues. Of all the DNA, just the CDR3 is kept, 48 bases in frame from base 1. CDR1 SGHRS and CDR2 YFSETQ are derived from the germline V gene. Compared with germline, V lacks 0 bases and J lacks 4 bases; bases without a gene match: 9. On this clone: The antigen it recognizes is unknown. Base qualities are not recorded, but no much larger clone differs from it by a single base.

The immunoSEQ assay at survey resolution was used to sequence TCRbeta rearrangements from genomic DNA. The authors' pipeline ran thus. In the TCR sequencing data, the smallest productive clonotype frequency that could be detected was 2.59 x 10-5. Only productive TCRbeta rearrangements, defined as complete and in-frame sequences, were included in the analyses. Sample clonality was computed as Simpson clonality in the immunoSEQ Analyzer version 3.0. Clones were grouped by frequency into very rare, small, medium, large (1-20%) or hyperexpanded (>20%) categories. Generation probabilities were estimated with OLGA 1.2.3, V-gene circos plots were made with VDJtools, specificities were searched in VDJdb, and CDR3 motifs were identified with GLIPH. What TCRdb holds here is the immuneACCESS table cut down to in-frame rearrangements. Part of the clones is not present; checked against another copy, under half of the missing clones reflect an unresolved V gene, and the others are unexplained. That table is the source of V, J and clone size, and D and trimming were worked out from the DNA. This sample has fewer than 40,000 clones in its table, and over 60% of those were observed once. The ten biggest clones cover approximately 6.4% of the sample.

The sequence links TRBV5-1 to TRBJ1-2, with TRBD1 identical over 7 junction bases. Specimen: CD4+ T cells from blood buffy coats. This clonotype was obtained from a human donor in good health. Here the CDR3 is given as CASSLDRGGVSYGYTF. Here is the DNA: TGCGCCAGCAGCTTGGACAGGGGTGGGGTTTCCTATGGCTACACCTTC.